The present TCR beta chain was sequenced within a study of blood T cell repertoires in COVID-19. In the study overall: Sites across the United States, Italy and Spain contributed samples from acute and convalescent COVID-19. The cDNA or gDNA used as material had been derived from T cells, B-cell-depleted T cells, or PBMCs.

Adults between roughly 18 and 100 years of age took part from fewer than 30 US areas. In the original analysis: By means of reference gene primer amplification, nucleated cell counts were estimated. Repertoires were generated with immunoSEQ multiplex PCR, while TCRdb's copy carries only in-frame clones and drops some. D and trimming were read from the DNA, whereas the V and J calls and clone size are those reported in that table. The sample carries roughly 240,000 clones, approximately 90% recorded once. The CDR3 length is 14 residues. V dropped 3 bases and J dropped 4 bases, with 10 bases sitting between them. CDR1 is MGHDK and CDR2 is SYGVNS in the germline V gene.

Material: PBMCs or T cells enriched from blood (not recorded which). This rearrangement joins TRBV25-1 to TRBJ1-3, with D unclear. The TCR sequence derives from a woman under 40 with acute COVID-19. As DNA, the CDR3 is TGTGCCAGCAGTGAGCCACCACACGGAAACACCATATATTTT. Translated: CASSEPPHGNTIYF. Full variable domain (remainder filled in from reference TRBV25-1 and TRBJ1-3): EADIYQTPRYLVIGTGKKITLECSQTMGHDKMYWYQQDPGMELHLIHYSYGVNSTEKGDLSSESTVSRIRTEHFPLTLESARPSHTSQYLCASSEPPHGNTIYFGEGSWLTVV.